This is a list of T cell receptor beta chains from one sample in a study of shared clonotypes between healthy human individuals. The protocol was immunoSEQ multiplex PCR, while the TCRdb copy is restricted to in-frame clones and leaves out a portion. Here the sample spans about half a million clones, more than 65% being singletons. The sequencing input was PBMCs. All receptors derive from a woman aged 40 to 50 in good health. Some clones in this sample may be carry-over from other donors' samples. CDR3s include the opening cysteine and the closing phenylalanine or tryptophan. A D gene is named only where the DNA matches it firmly. Only part of the rows carry a size: once, few, many, or a class if the clone is expanded.

clone_size | cdr3_length | j_call | v_call | d_call | cdr3_nt | cdr3_aa
few | 11 | TRBJ1-1 | TRBV20-1 | - | TGCAGTGTAGCCGCGAACACTGAAGCTTTCTTT | CSVAANTEAFF
- | 17 | TRBJ1-2 | TRBV11-2 | - | TGTGCCAGCAGCTCGGGGCTAATCAGTCGGTATTTCTATGGCTACACCTTC | CASSSGLISRYFYGYTF
- | 16 | TRBJ1-2 | TRBV5-1 | - | TGCGCCAGCAGCTTGATCCCGACAGGTTCTAACTATGGCTACACCTTC | CASSLIPTGSNYGYTF
- | 17 | TRBJ2-5 | TRBV7-9 | TRBD2 | TGTGCCAGCAGCTTAATCAGTAGCGGGCAAGGGGAGGAGACCCAGTACTTC | CASSLISSGQGEETQYF
- | 15 | TRBJ2-3 | TRBV25-1 | TRBD1 | TGTGCCAGCAGTGGAGCAGGGGGCGGCACAGATACGCAGTATTTT | CASSGAGGGTDTQYF
many | 15 | TRBJ2-3 | TRBV7-9 | TRBD2 | TGTGCCAGCAGCTTGTCGGCGGGAGGTCAAGATACGCAGTATTTT | CASSLSAGGQDTQYF
many | 15 | TRBJ1-1 | TRBV10-3 | - | TGTGCCATCAGTGAGTCAGGACAGTTGAACACTGAAGCTTTCTTT | CAISESGQLNTEAFF
- | 17 | TRBJ2-2 | TRBV6-1 | - | TGTGCCAGCAGTGAAGCGCGGTTAGGGAGGAACACCGGGGAGCTGTTTTTT | CASSEARLGRNTGELFF
- | 11 | TRBJ1-1 | TRBV20-1 | - | TGCAGTGCTAGAGATAACCTTGAAGCTTTCTTT | CSARDNLEAFF
- | 13 | TRBJ1-3 | TRBV7-9 | - | TGTGCCAGCAGCTGGACATCTGGAAACACCATATATTTT | CASSWTSGNTIYF
many | 15 | TRBJ2-2 | TRBV15 | - | TGTGCCACCAGCAGAGAAATTGAGGGTTCCGGGGAGCTGTTTTTT | CATSREIEGSGELFF
few | 17 | TRBJ2-3 | TRBV11-2 | TRBD2 | TGTGCCAGCAGCCATCGGACTAGCGGGAGGAACGCAGATACGCAGTATTTT | CASSHRTSGRNADTQYF
- | 14 | TRBJ2-2 | TRBV7-9 | - | TGTGCCAGCAGCTCAGAAGGGTGCATCGGGGAGCTGTTTTTT | CASSSEGCIGELFF
once | 16 | TRBJ2-2 | TRBV4-2 | TRBD1 | TGTGCCAGCAGCCTTAGCCCGGGACAGGGAACCGGGGAGCTGTTTTTT | CASSLSPGQGTGELFF
- | 14 | TRBJ1-1 | TRBV5-1 | TRBD1 | TGCGCCAGCAGCTTGGACAGGGGAAACACTGAAGCTTTCTTT | CASSLDRGNTEAFF
once | 16 | TRBJ1-4 | TRBV7-3 | TRBD1 | TGTGCCAGCAGCTTAAATACAGGGGCGAGAGGTGGAAAACTGTTTTTT | CASSLNTGARGGKLFF
- | 14 | TRBJ2-3 | TRBV6-1 | - | TGTGCCAGCAGTGTGGAGGGCCTTCCAGATACGCAGTATTTT | CASSVEGLPDTQYF
- | 16 | TRBJ2-3 | TRBV2 | - | TGTGCCAGCAGCGCCCGGGCCTGGGCAGGGACGGATACGCAGTATTTT | CASSARAWAGTDTQYF
- | 15 | TRBJ2-3 | TRBV2 | TRBD2 | TGTGCCAGCAGCTTGTCGACGGGAGGGTCAGATACGCAGTATTTT | CASSLSTGGSDTQYF
many | 22 | TRBJ2-1 | TRBV28 | - | TGTGCCAGCAGTTTCCCCACCCGGGGACAGGGTTCGGCTAGCGGGAATTACAATGAGCAGTTCTTC | CASSFPTRGQGSASGNYNEQFF
- | 14 | TRBJ2-5 | TRBV7-2 | TRBD1 | TGTGCCAGCAGCCTAAGACAGGGGGCAGAGACCCAGTACTTC | CASSLRQGAETQYF
- | 15 | TRBJ2-2 | TRBV18 | TRBD1 | TGTGCCAGCTCACCAAGACAGGGGAACACCGGGGAGCTGTTTTTT | CASSPRQGNTGELFF
few | 15 | TRBJ2-6 | TRBV29-1 | - | TGCAGCGTTGATACAGGTAACTCTGGGGCCAACGTCCTGACTTTC | CSVDTGNSGANVLTF
- | 14 | TRBJ2-5 | TRBV2 | TRBD2 | TGTGCCAGCAGTGAGGGACTAGTGGGCGAGACCCAGTACTTC | CASSEGLVGETQYF
once | 15 | TRBJ1-4 | TRBV6-1 | - | TGTGCCAGCAGTGAAGTGGTCGGGTCTAATGAAAAACTGTTTTTT | CASSEVVGSNEKLFF
- | 16 | TRBJ2-7 | TRBV7-3 | TRBD1 | TGTGCCAGCAGCCCAGGTGGGGCAGGGGGTATCTACGAGCAGTACTTC | CASSPGGAGGIYEQYF
- | 12 | TRBJ1-4 | TRBV29-1 | - | TGCAGCGTTGGACGGCAAAATGAAAAACTGTTTTTT | CSVGRQNEKLFF
- | 14 | TRBJ1-1 | TRBV30 | - | TGTGCCTGGAGTGTAGCGCATGGCGGCACTGAAGCTTTCTTT | CAWSVAHGGTEAFF
- | 17 | TRBJ2-1 | TRBV7-9 | - | TGTGCCAGCAGCTTAGGGGTACAGTATAGCTCCTACAATGAGCAGTTCTTC | CASSLGVQYSSYNEQFF
few | 12 | TRBJ2-5 | TRBV7-8 | - | TGTGCCAGCTTTACTTGGCTAGAGACCCAGTACTTC | CASFTWLETQYF
- | 16 | TRBJ2-7 | TRBV5-6 | TRBD2 | TGTGCCAGCAGCTTGGGACTAGCGGGATCCTCCTACGAGCAGTACTTC | CASSLGLAGSSYEQYF
few | 15 | TRBJ2-2 | TRBV7-9 | TRBD1 | TGTGCCAGCAGCCCGGGACAGGGGGACACCGGGGAGCTGTTTTTT | CASSPGQGDTGELFF
- | 12 | TRBJ1-2 | TRBV6-4 | - | TGTGCCAGCAGTGACCGGACGGGTGGCTACACCTTC | CASSDRTGGYTF
- | 14 | TRBJ2-5 | TRBV4-1 | - | TGCGCCAGCAGCCAAGGGGACTTCCAAGAGACCCAGTACTTC | CASSQGDFQETQYF
- | 13 | TRBJ2-7 | TRBV5-1 | - | TGCGCCAGCAGCTTGGCAGGGCCCCACGAGCAGTACTTC | CASSLAGPHEQYF
- | 16 | TRBJ2-1 | TRBV5-1 | TRBD2 | TGCGCCAGCAGCTTCGGACTAGCGGGAGGTGGGGGCGAGCAGTTCTTC | CASSFGLAGGGGEQFF
- | 14 | TRBJ1-1 | TRBV7-2 | - | TGTGCCAGCAGCCCCTCGGTGGGGTACACTGAAGCTTTCTTT | CASSPSVGYTEAFF
- | 14 | TRBJ2-7 | TRBV4-1 | - | TGCGCCAGCAGGGCAGGGTTGGGATCCTACGAGCAGTACTTC | CASRAGLGSYEQYF
few | 15 | TRBJ2-1 | TRBV5-4 | TRBD2 | TGTGCCAGCAGCCCTAGTGCACTAGCGGGAGTTGAGCAGTTCTTC | CASSPSALAGVEQFF
few | 14 | TRBJ1-2 | TRBV7-9 | - | TGTGCCAGCAGCTTAGGCCGGACAGTCTATGGCTACACCTTC | CASSLGRTVYGYTF
- | 13 | TRBJ2-7 | TRBV7-9 | TRBD2 | TGTGCCAGCAGCCCAGCGGGAGTCAACGAGCAGTACTTC | CASSPAGVNEQYF
- | 12 | TRBJ2-1 | TRBV6-5 | - | TGTGCCAGCAGTCCAACTGGGGGTGAGCAGTTCTTC | CASSPTGGEQFF
- | 14 | TRBJ2-7 | TRBV27 | - | TGTGCCAGCAGTTTACCAGGGAAAGGGTACGAGCAGTACTTC | CASSLPGKGYEQYF
- | 17 | TRBJ1-2 | TRBV10-3 | TRBD1 | TGTGCCATCAGTGAGTCTAGGACAGGGGGAAGAAAGGATGGCTACACCTTC | CAISESRTGGRKDGYTF
- | 13 | TRBJ1-4 | TRBV19 | TRBD1 | TGTGCCAGTAGTGATACAGGGGGTCTGAAACTGTTTTTT | CASSDTGGLKLFF